Listed here are 23 T cell receptor beta chains from one sample, sequenced in a study of chemoradiotherapy in HPV16-positive cancers. The table came from immunoSEQ multiplex PCR; TCRdb's copy has only in-frame clones and leaves some out. Of approximately 10,000 clones listed, about 80% are singletons. The sequencing here drew on blood, taken from a patient who underwent chemoradiotherapy. The receptors originated from a human donor with HPV-associated anogenital cancer.

The rearrangement links TRBV28 to TRBJ1-6; the D gene is possibly TRBD1 (6 bases). This CDR3 is 12 amino acids long. V was clipped by 2 bases and J by 17 bases, with 13 bases between them. The germline V gene encodes CDR1 MDHEN and CDR2 SYDVKM. CDR3 nucleotides: TGTGCCAGCAGTTTAAAAATGACAGGATTCCACTTT. Its protein product is CASSLKMTGFHF.

This chain joins TRBV6-5 and TRBJ1-3; D remains unclear. Germline V gene sequence: CDR1 MNHEY, CDR2 SVGAGI. V was shortened by 9 bases and J by 7 bases, with 13 bases between the two germline ends. The CDR3 contains 12 residues. CDR3 region: CASGRIGNTIYF. In DNA form, the CDR3 reads TGTGCCAGTGGCAGGATCGGTAACACCATATATTTT.

The CDR3 is CAGQTDLYNEQFF. The CDR3 DNA sequence: TGCGCCGGGCAGACGGACCTTTACAATGAGCAGTTCTTC. The J gene is TRBJ2-1, the V gene TRBV10-2; the D is unclear. The CDR3 contains 13 residues. Trimming cost V 11 bases and J 4 bases, with 15 bases left between them. Germline-derived CDR1 and CDR2 are WSHSY and SAAADI.

This CDR3 is CATSREGVNTGELFF. The CDR3 DNA reads as TGTGCCACCAGCAGAGAGGGGGTGAACACCGGGGAGCTGTTTTTT. This chain uses TRBV15 with TRBJ2-2, with D tentatively TRBD1 or TRBD2 (5 bases each). CDR3 length: 15 amino acids. Trimming cost V 0 bases and J 1 base, with 6 bases left between them. Germline values: CDR1 LNHNV, CDR2 YYDKDF (reference sequence). The full variable domain, with the rest looked up from reference TRBV15 and TRBJ2-2, is DAMVIQNPRYQVTQFGKPVTLSCSQTLNHNVMYWYQQKSSQAPKLLFHYYDKDFNNEADTPDNFQSRRPNTSFCFLDIRSPGLGDTAMYLCATSREGVNTGELFFGEGSRLTVL.

This chain uses TRBV10-2 with TRBJ1-3, with D uncertain. V gave up 3 bases and J gave up 4 bases, with 4 bases separating them. Germline V gene sequence: CDR1 WSHSY, CDR2 SAAADI. This CDR3 region has 12 residues. CDR3 sequence (DNA): TGCGCCAGCAGTGATGAGGGAAACACCATATATTTT. Protein sequence: CASSDEGNTIYF.

The chain is built from TRBV7-8 and TRBJ2-1; 10 positions match TRBD2. The germline V gene has CDR1 SGHVS and CDR2 FQNEAQ. J lost 10 bases, V lost 2 bases, and 8 bases had no gene match. CDR3 size: 15 residues. DNA for the CDR3: TGTGCCAGCAGCTTACTAGCGGGGGCCCTATCCGAGCAGTTCTTC. This gives the protein CASSLLAGALSEQFF.

The chain uses TRBV19 and TRBJ1-1; 7 positions agree with TRBD1. The J segment lost 6 bases and the V segment lost 8 bases, leaving 18 bases of the junction unmatched. The CDR3 covers 16 residues. In germline, CDR1 is LNHDA, CDR2 SQIVND (reference sequence). For the CDR3, the DNA is TGTGCCAGTCGAAGGGAGGGGACAGCGCCTAAGTCTGAAGCTTTCTTT. The encoded protein is CASRREGTAPKSEAFF.

The chain carries TRBV6-5 and TRBJ1-1, with TRBD1 identical over 7 bases. Germline CDR1 reads MNHEY; CDR2 reads SVGAGI. This CDR3 is built from 14 residues. V lost 5 bases, J lost 7 bases, and 10 bases stayed unmatched. The CDR3 DNA follows: TGTGCCAGCAGTCCTTTGACAGGGAGCTTTGAAGCTTTCTTT. It specifies CASSPLTGSFEAFF.

The chain couples TRBV5-8 to TRBJ1-4, with a weak D call TRBD1 (6 bases). The V end lost 5 bases, the J end lost 10 bases, and 15 bases lay between the germline ends. Germline V gene data show CDR1 as SGHTS and CDR2 as YDEGEE. This CDR3 contains 13 residues. The CDR3 DNA follows: TGTGCCAGCAGTAAGGACAGATTAGGAAAACTGTTTTTT. Protein sequence: CASSKDRLGKLFF.

The J gene is TRBJ1-1, the V gene TRBV9; no reliable D call. Germline values: CDR1 SGDLS, CDR2 YYNGEE. Trimming removed 4 bases from V and 1 base from J, with 11 bases in between. The CDR3 is made up of 14 amino acids. The CDR3 region is CASSFQGGNTEAFF. CDR3 DNA: TGTGCCAGCAGCTTTCAAGGTGGGAACACTGAAGCTTTCTTT.

V usage is TRBV5-1 and J usage is TRBJ1-4, with TRBD1 matching over 9 bases. The CDR3 has 15 residues. Germline CDR1 is SGHRS and CDR2 is YFSETQ. Losses at the gene ends were 1 base for V and 5 bases for J; bases not matched to a gene: 3. This chain's CDR3 is CASSLTGTGNEKLFF. In DNA form, the CDR3 reads TGCGCCAGCAGCTTGACCGGGACAGGGAATGAAAAACTGTTTTTT.

This clone was seen once. The V and J genes are TRBV2 and TRBJ1-1, with no clear D. The length of the CDR3 is 13 residues. The germline V and J ends were trimmed by 3 bases and 4 bases, with 9 bases remaining between them. In germline, CDR1 is SNHLY, CDR2 FYNNEI. In DNA, the CDR3 is TGTGCCAGCAGTGAGAGGTGGGGCACTGAAGCTTTCTTT. Its translation is CASSERWGTEAFF.

J is TRBJ2-3 and V is TRBV7-2; 7 bases map to TRBD2. CDR1 is SGHTA, CDR2 FQGNSA, per germline. Losses at the gene ends were 2 bases for V and 4 bases for J; bases not matched to a gene: 6. The CDR3 is 15 residues long. The CDR3 DNA is TGTGCCAGCAGCTTAATGGGGGGGGGAGCAGATACGCAGTATTTT. Translated: CASSLMGGGADTQYF.

This clone was observed a few times. V and J are TRBV5-1 and TRBJ1-1; no clear D. CDR3 size: 15 residues. Germline V gene sequence: CDR1 SGHRS, CDR2 YFSETQ. The ends were cut back, 0 bases at V and 2 bases at J, with 11 bases in the middle. The CDR3 loop reads CASSLGAMINTEAFF. Written as DNA, the CDR3 is TGCGCCAGCAGCTTGGGAGCTATGATCAACACTGAAGCTTTCTTT.

V gene TRBV6-1 combines with J gene TRBJ1-5; no clear D. The CDR3 contains 15 residues. Germline lookup yields CDR1 MNHNS and CDR2 SASEGT. V was cut by 7 bases and J by 1 base, with 14 bases left in between. CDR3: CASTIQSPSNQPQHF. The CDR3 DNA reads TGTGCCAGCACCATTCAGAGCCCGAGCAATCAGCCCCAGCATTTT.

The rearrangement joins TRBV7-8 to TRBJ2-7; D unclear. The CDR3 spans 13 residues. The ends were cut back, 5 bases at V and 3 bases at J, with 11 bases in the middle. The germline gives CDR1 SGHVS, CDR2 FQNEAQ. The CDR3 protein is CASSASTGYEQYF. Written as DNA, the CDR3 is TGTGCCAGCAGCGCCTCGACTGGCTACGAGCAGTACTTC. The whole variable domain, filled in from reference TRBV7-8 and TRBJ2-7, reads GAGVSQSPRYKVAKRGQDVALRCDPISGHVSLFWYQQALGQGPEFLTYFQNEAQLDKSGLPSDRFFAERPEGSVSTLKIQRTQQEDSAVYLCASSASTGYEQYFGPGTRLTVT.

This clone was observed a few times. The V and J genes are TRBV28 and TRBJ1-6; unclear D gene. This CDR3 comprises 17 residues. V was trimmed by 1 base and J by 0 bases, leaving 10 bases between them. The germline V gene encodes CDR1 MDHEN and CDR2 SYDVKM. Here the CDR3 reads CASSLLSGSSYNSPLHF. The DNA of the CDR3 is TGTGCCAGCAGTTTATTGTCAGGAAGCTCCTATAATTCACCCCTCCACTTT.

This rearrangement joins TRBV7-3 to TRBJ1-1, with D possibly being TRBD1 (6 bases). The CDR3 spans 17 residues. The germline V gene has CDR1 SGHTA and CDR2 FQGTGA. Between the trimmed V and J ends, which lost 1 base and 3 bases, there was a span of 18 bases. CDR3 protein: CASSLRPITGSYTEAFF. The CDR3, as DNA: TGTGCCAGCAGCTTAAGGCCCATCACAGGGTCTTACACTGAAGCTTTCTTT.

This clone came up once. This rearrangement joins TRBV10-2 to TRBJ1-2; no clear D. Deletions cut 5 bases from V and 2 bases from J, with 9 bases between. Germline V gives CDR1 WSHSY, CDR2 SAAADI. The CDR3 is made up of 13 amino acids. CDR3 nucleotide sequence: TGCGCCAGCAGTTCCGGACCCAACTATGGCTACACCTTC. Encoded protein: CASSSGPNYGYTF.

The gene calls are TRBV19 and TRBJ2-7, with 8 positions matching TRBD1. V lost 4 bases, J lost 2 bases, and 4 bases stayed unmatched. The CDR3 runs 14 residues. CDR1 LNHDA and CDR2 SQIVND come from the germline V gene (reference sequence). DNA for the CDR3: TGTGCCAGTAGTAAAGGACAGGGCACCTACGAGCAGTACTTC. It yields the protein CASSKGQGTYEQYF.

V is TRBV7-9 and J is TRBJ2-2; D might be TRBD1 (5 bases). V was clipped by 5 bases and J by 2 bases, with 15 bases between them. CDR3 length: 16 residues. CDR1 is SEHNR, CDR2 FQNEAQ, per germline (reference sequence). Written as DNA, the CDR3 is TGTGCCAGCAGCCGTCTATCCGGACATAACACCGGGGAGCTGTTTTTT. Translation: CASSRLSGHNTGELFF.

V gene TRBV5-1 combines with J gene TRBJ1-4; D perhaps matches TRBD1 (6 bases). V lost 4 bases and J 3 bases, leaving 13 bases between the germline ends. There are 15 residues in the CDR3. Looked up from germline, CDR1 is SGHRS and CDR2 is YFSETQ. The CDR3 loop is CASSIGDRPNEKLFF. In nucleotides, the CDR3 is TGCGCCAGCAGCATAGGTGACAGGCCTAATGAAAAACTGTTTTTT. Looking up the rest from reference TRBV5-1 and TRBJ1-4 gives the full variable domain: KAGVTQTPRYLIKTRGQQVTLSCSPISGHRSVSWYQQTPGQGLQFLFEYFSETQRNKGNFPGRFSGRQFSNSRSEMNVSTLELGDSALYLCASSIGDRPNEKLFFGSGTQLSVL.

The gene calls are TRBV5-5 and TRBJ2-3, with 12 bases lining up with TRBD2. The CDR3 runs to 17 residues. The junction had 9 bases not matched to a gene; V was cut back by 5 bases and J by 2 bases. The germline CDR1 and CDR2 sequences are SGHKS and YYEKEE (reference sequence). CDR3 sequence: CASSFRASGGATDTQYF. The CDR3 nucleotides are TGTGCCAGCAGTTTCAGGGCTAGCGGGGGGGCCACAGATACGCAGTATTTT.